Below, 25 T cell receptor beta chains from the same sample are listed, as sequenced in a study of blood T cell repertoires in COVID-19. Produced via immunoSEQ multiplex PCR; TCRdb's table is partial and in-frame only. The sample has 200,000 to 250,000 clones, around nine tenths seen once. The material sequenced was peripheral blood. Every receptor here comes from a man aged 55 to 70 with acute or convalescent COVID-19.

The gene calls are TRBV2 and TRBJ1-1; 10 nucleotides line up with TRBD1. After removal of 6 bases from V and 1 base from J, the junction contained 8 bases not matched to a gene. Germline CDR1 and CDR2: SNHLY and FYNNEI. There are 16 residues in the CDR3. As DNA, the CDR3 is TGTGCCAGCAGAGACAGGACAGGGGGTCGGAACACTGAAGCTTTCTTT. Protein: CASRDRTGGRNTEAFF.

This chain joins TRBV7-9 and TRBJ2-7; tentatively, D is TRBD1 (6 bases). The germline V gene encodes CDR1 SEHNR and CDR2 FQNEAQ (reference sequence). CDR3 length: 14 residues. Trimming pared 5 bases from V and 6 bases from J, leaving 17 bases between. This CDR3 reads CASSPQGQGSEQYF. The DNA of the CDR3 is TGTGCCAGCAGCCCACAGGGTCAAGGGAGCGAGCAGTACTTC.

The CDR3 reads CASSDRRRDPQETQYF. CDR3 DNA sequence: TGTGCCAGCAGTGACCGAAGGCGGGACCCTCAAGAGACCCAGTACTTC. This rearrangement joins TRBV27 to TRBJ2-5; D possibly corresponds to TRBD2 (6 bases). Germline V CDR1 and CDR2: MNHEY, SMNVEV (reference sequence). V gave up 5 bases and J gave up 2 bases, with 18 bases separating them. This CDR3 region has 16 residues.

The J gene is TRBJ1-5, the V gene TRBV5-6; weak D call: TRBD1 (6 bases). The CDR3 extends over 15 amino acids. Trimming pared 2 bases from V and 4 bases from J, leaving 13 bases between. Germline CDR1 reads SGHDT; CDR2 reads YYEEEE. The CDR3 reads CASSLEQGANQPQHF. The CDR3 region has the DNA TGTGCCAGCAGCTTAGAACAGGGAGCAAATCAGCCCCAGCATTTT.

The rearrangement joins TRBV5-1 to TRBJ1-1, with D perhaps TRBD1 (6 bases). Deletions cut 8 bases from V and 7 bases from J, with 18 bases between. This CDR3 is 13 amino acids long. Per the germline V gene, CDR1 is SGHRS and CDR2 is YFSETQ. The DNA for the CDR3 is TGCGCCAGTAAGGGGGGGACAACCCTTGAAGCTTTCTTT. Translating gives CASKGGTTLEAFF.

This CDR3 is CASSGTSSETQYF. CDR3 nucleotides: TGTGCCAGCAGCGGGACTAGCTCAGAGACCCAGTACTTC. The chain uses TRBV3-1 (or the pseudogene TRBV3-2) and TRBJ2-5, with 9 positions matching TRBD2. Trimming took 5 bases from V and 4 from J; bases not matched to a gene: 2. This CDR3 has 13 amino acids. Germline loops: CDR1 LGHDT, CDR2 YNNKEL (reference sequence).

The chain couples TRBV5-1 to TRBJ2-5, with 8 bases that match TRBD1. This CDR3 is 15 amino acids long. Germline loops: CDR1 SGHRS, CDR2 YFSETQ. Germline trimming cut 1 base from V and 3 bases from J; bases unmatched to any gene: 5. For the CDR3, the DNA is TGCGCCAGCAGCTTGTGGCAGGGGGCGGAAGAGACCCAGTACTTC. Translated, it gives CASSLWQGAEETQYF.

This chain connects TRBV7-2 to TRBJ2-2, with D uncertain. The V gene's germline CDR1 is SGHTA and CDR2 FQGNSA. CDR3 length equals 13 residues. The V end was cut by 0 bases, the J end by 9 bases, with 8 bases between. The chain's CDR3 is CASSLAGSRELFF. The CDR3 region has the DNA TGTGCCAGCAGCTTAGCTGGCTCCCGGGAGCTGTTTTTT.

This clone was seen once. V gene TRBV19 combines with J gene TRBJ1-2; 7 positions agree with TRBD1. CDR1 is LNHDA and CDR2 is SQIVND in the germline V gene (reference sequence). The CDR3 consists of 17 residues. After removal of 7 bases from V and 5 bases from J, the junction contained 19 bases not matched to a gene. CDR3 in amino acids: CASIPRGRSTSRYGYTF. CDR3 in DNA: TGTGCCAGTATTCCAAGGGGGCGAAGCACATCTCGGTATGGCTACACCTTC.

This sequence joins TRBV6-5 and TRBJ2-4, with TRBD2 as a possible D gene (6 bases). Germline CDR1 and CDR2: MNHEY and SVGAGI. The CDR3 extends over 16 amino acids. Trimming pared 0 bases from V and 0 bases from J, leaving 9 bases between. The chain's CDR3 is CASSYSLALAKNIQYF. The CDR3 bases are TGTGCCAGCAGTTACTCCCTAGCGCTAGCCAAAAACATTCAGTACTTC.

The rearrangement links TRBV28 to TRBJ2-2; possible D gene TRBD1, 6 bases. Germline values: CDR1 MDHEN, CDR2 SYDVKM. The ends were cut back, 11 bases at V and 0 bases at J, with 13 bases in the middle. The CDR3 is 14 residues long. The CDR3 DNA reads as TGTGCCGCGGTGGACAGCCCGAACACCGGGGAGCTGTTTTTT. Protein sequence: CAAVDSPNTGELFF.

The J gene is TRBJ1-3, the V gene TRBV14; possible D gene TRBD1, 6 bases. Germline CDR1 is SGHDN and CDR2 is FVKESK. Trimming left V 0 bases short and J 0 bases short, with 12 bases between. This CDR3 is built from 17 residues. DNA for the CDR3: TGTGCCAGCAGCCAAGATCTGGGGGCCCTCTCTGGAAACACCATATATTTT. As protein: CASSQDLGALSGNTIYF.

The J gene is TRBJ2-3, the V gene TRBV18; the match to TRBD1 covers 7 bases. J gave up 2 bases and V 3 bases, and 8 bases lay outside the gene matches. Germline lookup yields CDR1 KGHSH and CDR2 LQKENI. The CDR3 extends over 16 amino acids. CDR3 coding DNA: TGTGCCAGCTCACCCCGGGACAGCTTATCCACAGATACGCAGTATTTT. Translated, it gives CASSPRDSLSTDTQYF.

The CDR3 sequence is CSPRVGNTIYF. The CDR3 bases are TGCAGCCCCCGAGTTGGTAACACCATATATTTT. The chain has TRBV29-1 and TRBJ1-3; D gene ambiguous. CDR3 length: 11 residues. Between the trimmed V and J ends, which lost 8 bases and 7 bases, there was a span of 12 bases. CDR1 and CDR2 from the germline V gene are SQVTM and ANQGSEA.

The chain uses TRBV5-1 and TRBJ2-1; TRBD2 might be the D (5 bases). Germline assignment: CDR1 SGHRS and CDR2 YFSETQ. The CDR3 consists of 17 residues. Deletions cut 1 base from V and 7 bases from J, with 21 bases between. The CDR3 spells CASSLMLDLASSNEQFF. Written as DNA, the CDR3 is TGCGCCAGCAGCTTGATGCTGGACCTGGCTAGCTCGAATGAGCAGTTCTTC. Full variable domain (missing parts from reference TRBV5-1 and TRBJ2-1): KAGVTQTPRYLIKTRGQQVTLSCSPISGHRSVSWYQQTPGQGLQFLFEYFSETQRNKGNFPGRFSGRQFSNSRSEMNVSTLELGDSALYLCASSLMLDLASSNEQFFGPGTRLTVL.

In this sample, this clone turned up many times. The rearrangement joins TRBV7-3 to TRBJ2-7; D is perhaps TRBD1 (6 bases). V was pared by 5 bases and J by 5 bases, with 13 bases between. The CDR3 runs to 13 residues. Germline V gene lookup returns CDR1 SGHTA and CDR2 FQGTGA. CDR3 sequence: CASSRQECHEQYF. CDR3 bases: TGTGCCAGCAGCCGACAGGAATGCCACGAGCAGTACTTC.

The chain joins TRBV5-8 to TRBJ2-7; possibly TRBD1 for D (5 bases). CDR3 size: 15 residues. V gave up 2 bases and J gave up 2 bases, with 14 bases separating them. The V gene's germline CDR1 is SGHTS and CDR2 YDEGEE. This chain's CDR3 is CASSFLQAGTYEQYF. Here the CDR3 DNA reads TGTGCCAGCAGCTTTTTACAGGCCGGCACCTACGAGCAGTACTTC.

In its sample, this clone was seen once. This rearrangement joins TRBV14 to TRBJ2-1; 7 nucleotides line up with TRBD2. The CDR3 totals 16 residues. CDR1 and CDR2 (germline): SGHDN, FVKESK. J lost 3 bases, V lost 2 bases, and 7 bases had no gene match. In DNA form, the CDR3 reads TGTGCCAGCAGCCAACCGGGACTATGGGACTACAATGAGCAGTTCTTC. It is translated as CASSQPGLWDYNEQFF. Based on the CDR3 plus reference TRBV14 and TRBJ2-1, the full variable domain is EAGVTQFPSHSVIEKGQTVTLRCDPISGHDNLYWYRRVMGKEIKFLLHFVKESKQDESGMPNNRFLAERTGGTYSTLKVQPAELEDSGVYFCASSQPGLWDYNEQFFGPGTRLTVL.

With regard to this clone: Different DNA sequences within this sample yield the same CDR3. The chain employs TRBV6-5 and TRBJ2-5; 7 bases line up with TRBD2. Germline CDR1 and CDR2: MNHEY and SVGAGI. The CDR3 consists of 14 residues. The V segment lost 0 bases and the J segment 9 bases; nucleotides outside the gene matches: 7. The CDR3 nucleotides are TGTGCCAGCAGTTACTCGACCGGGGGGAGGGCCCAGTACTTC. It is translated as CASSYSTGGRAQYF.

The chain uses TRBV5-6 and TRBJ2-1, with 10 nucleotides matching TRBD2. V trimming: 4 bases; J trimming: 0 bases; junction bases outside the gene matches: 7. CDR1 and CDR2 (germline): SGHDT, YYEEEE. The CDR3 consists of 17 residues. CDR3 loop: CASSLSGGTSSYNEQFF. DNA for the CDR3: TGTGCCAGCAGCCTTAGCGGGGGGACCAGCTCCTACAATGAGCAGTTCTTC.

V usage is TRBV7-2 and J usage is TRBJ2-5, with 12 bases matching TRBD2. The CDR3 totals 17 residues. V was pared by 5 bases and J by 2 bases, with 9 bases of the junction left unmatched. Germline V gene data show CDR1 as SGHTA and CDR2 as FQGNSA. The CDR3 loop reads CASSLRLAGVPQETQYF. The CDR3, as DNA: TGTGCCAGCAGCCTGAGACTAGCGGGGGTTCCTCAAGAGACCCAGTACTTC.

The J gene is TRBJ2-2, the V gene TRBV2, with 10 bases identical to TRBD1. Germline CDR1 reads SNHLY; CDR2 reads FYNNEI. With V trimmed by 6 bases and J by 0 bases, 1 base remained unmatched. This CDR3 spans 15 amino acids. The CDR3 nucleotides are TGTGCCAGCAGAGGGACAGGGGCGAACACCGGGGAGCTGTTTTTT. Translation: CASRGTGANTGELFF. The full variable domain, in which reference TRBV2 and TRBJ2-2 provide the parts outside the CDR3, is EPEVTQTPSHQVTQMGQEVILRCVPISNHLYFYWYRQILGQKVEFLVSFYNNEISEKSEIFDDQFSVERPDGSNFTLKIRSTKLEDSAMYFCASRGTGANTGELFFGEGSRLTVL.

This clone was found a few times. The chain's CDR3 is CASSYSQGAGEKLFF. For the CDR3, the DNA is TGTGCCAGCAGTTACTCACAGGGGGCGGGTGAAAAACTGTTTTTT. The V and J genes are TRBV6-5 and TRBJ1-4, with 9 bases identical to TRBD1. V dropped 0 bases and J dropped 7; count of bases not matched to a gene: 3. From germline, CDR1 is MNHEY and CDR2 SVGAGI. This CDR3 region has 15 residues.

This clone was recorded only once. The chain has TRBV19 and TRBJ1-2, with 7 bases aligning to TRBD1. The CDR3 contains 15 residues. After removal of 4 bases from V and 0 bases from J, the junction contained 5 bases not matched to a gene. Per germline, CDR1 LNHDA and CDR2 SQIVND (reference sequence). The CDR3 spells CASSRQGLANYGYTF. The CDR3 DNA follows: TGTGCCAGTAGTAGACAGGGCCTGGCTAACTATGGCTACACCTTC.

The CDR3 DNA reads as TGTGCCAGCTCACGAGGGCAGGGACAGGGGCGCACAGATACGCAGTATTTT. Amino acids: CASSRGQGQGRTDTQYF. The genes are TRBV18 and TRBJ2-3, with TRBD1 matching over 10 bases. Looked up from germline, CDR1 is KGHSH and CDR2 is LQKENI. CDR3 length: 17 residues. With 4 bases clipped from V and 1 base from J, the junction kept 8 bases outside the gene matches.